This TCR beta chain derives from a study of T cell repertoires in cytomegalovirus infection. Looking at the study overall: Through public TCR beta signatures, both CMV infection and matching HLA type were indicated.

TCRdb ran MiXCR on the reads and lists one entry per CDR3 protein. In the table there are 150,000 or so distinct CDR3 sequences, 30% to 40% of which are singletons. With regard to this clonotype: Its antigen is as yet unknown.

Study-wide results and limits: It was HLA-C-restricted CMV-specific TCR beta clonotypes that dominated the response ex vivo.

The sequencing used CD8+ T cells from cultured PBMCs, collected from culture after CMV antigen stimulation. The TCR originated in a human donor in good health (CMV status not recorded). Some clones in this sample may be carry-over from other donors' samples.

CDR3 DNA: TGTGCCAGCAGCCACTCAAACACTGAAGCTTTCTTT. Amino acids: CASSHSNTEAFF. The chain is built from TRBV7-9 and TRBJ1-1, with unresolved D. Germline values: CDR1 SEHNR, CDR2 FQNEAQ (reference sequence). This CDR3 is 12 amino acids long. V shed 5 bases and J shed 2 bases, with 6 bases lying between them. The full variable domain, with the rest looked up from reference TRBV7-9 and TRBJ1-1, is DTGVSQNPRHKITKRGQNVTFRCDPISEHNRLYWYRQTLGQGPEFLTYFQNEAQLEKSRLLSDRFSAERPKGSFSTLEIQRTEQGDSAMYLCASSHSNTEAFFGQGTRLTVV.